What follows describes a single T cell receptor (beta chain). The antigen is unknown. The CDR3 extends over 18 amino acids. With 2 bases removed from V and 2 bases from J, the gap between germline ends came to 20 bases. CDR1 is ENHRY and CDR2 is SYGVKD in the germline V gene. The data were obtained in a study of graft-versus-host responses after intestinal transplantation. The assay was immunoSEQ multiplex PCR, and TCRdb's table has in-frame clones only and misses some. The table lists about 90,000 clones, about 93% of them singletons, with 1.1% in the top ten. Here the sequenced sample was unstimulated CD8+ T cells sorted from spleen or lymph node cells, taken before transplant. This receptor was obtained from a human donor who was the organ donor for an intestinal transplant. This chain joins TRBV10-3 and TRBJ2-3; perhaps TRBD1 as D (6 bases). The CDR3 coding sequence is TGTGCCATCAGTGAGAATGCAGGGGTAGCCCATTCCACAGATACGCAGTATTTT. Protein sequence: CAISENAGVAHSTDTQYF.